There are many counts of the clone carrying this T cell receptor (beta chain). The CDR3 has 14 amino acids. From germline, CDR1 is MDHEN and CDR2 SYDVKM. Trimming removed 5 bases from V and 2 bases from J, with 10 bases in between. Researchers made TCR beta libraries by using iRepertoire HTBI primers and running Arm-PCR on CDR3 regions. TCRdb independently ran MiXCR on the multiplex PCR reads; one entry per CDR3 protein. The table records about 430,000 distinct CDR3 sequences, around 20% of them present only once. This record belongs to a study of regulatory T cells in long-lasting Graves disease. Study summary: Persistent cases were those of Graves' disease that involved over 5 years of antithyroid drugs with positive TSH receptor antibodies.

Stated time point: persistent/refractory GD, antithyroid drugs over 5 years with positive TRAb. RNA isolated from PBMCs was used to make the TCR library. The gene calls are TRBV28 and TRBJ1-5; D uncertain. Sequenced material: peripheral blood mononuclear cells (PBMCs), taken when the disease was refractory, from a patient treated with antithyroid drugs. The receptor was derived from a female donor with Graves disease. CDR3 coding DNA: TGTGCCAGCAGTATTACCGGACGCAATCAGCCCCAGCATTTT. Protein: CASSITGRNQPQHF.